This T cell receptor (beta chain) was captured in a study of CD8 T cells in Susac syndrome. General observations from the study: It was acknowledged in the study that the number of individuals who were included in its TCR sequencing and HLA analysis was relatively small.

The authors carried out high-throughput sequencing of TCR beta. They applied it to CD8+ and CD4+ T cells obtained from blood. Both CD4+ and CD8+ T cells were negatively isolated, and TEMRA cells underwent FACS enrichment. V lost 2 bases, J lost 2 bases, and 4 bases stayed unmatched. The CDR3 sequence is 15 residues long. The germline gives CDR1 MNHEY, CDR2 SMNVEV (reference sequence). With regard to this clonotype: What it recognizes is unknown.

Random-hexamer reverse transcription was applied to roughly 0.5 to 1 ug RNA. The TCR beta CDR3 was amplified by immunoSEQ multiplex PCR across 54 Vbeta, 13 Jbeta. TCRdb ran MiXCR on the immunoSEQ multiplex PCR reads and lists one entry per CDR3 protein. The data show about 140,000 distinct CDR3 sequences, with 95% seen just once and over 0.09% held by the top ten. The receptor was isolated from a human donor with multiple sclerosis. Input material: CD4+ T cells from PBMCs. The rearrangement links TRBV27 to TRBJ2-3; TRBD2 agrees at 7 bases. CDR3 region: CASSLSGIDTDTQYF. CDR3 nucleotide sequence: TGTGCCAGCAGTTTAAGCGGGATCGACACAGATACGCAGTATTTT.